These 3 T cell receptor beta chains were sequenced from one sample in a study of technical replicates of blood from a few donors. Libraries were prepared by immunoSEQ multiplex PCR; TCRdb keeps only in-frame clonotypes and omits some of them. The sample shows approximately 59,000 clones, roughly 95% of them seen only once. The sequenced material came from PBMCs. The receptors shown here come from a human donor in good health. Some clones in this sample may be carry-over from other donors' samples.

This clone was observed once. The CDR3, as DNA: TGTGCCAGCTCCCTCTCGGGAGGGGCCTCTGGAAACACCATATATTTT. It yields the protein CASSLSGGASGNTIYF. V and J are TRBV18 and TRBJ1-3, with D possibly TRBD1 on 5 matching bases. Germline-derived CDR1 and CDR2 are KGHSH and LQKENI. The CDR3 has 16 residues. The V gene lost 6 bases and the J gene lost 0 bases, with 15 bases spanning the gap.

This clone has only one observation. CDR3 residues: CASSRSSAGTYEQYF. DNA of the CDR3: TGTGCCAGCAGCCGGTCCTCGGCGGGTACCTACGAGCAGTACTTC. The chain has TRBV7-9 and TRBJ2-7, with D possibly being TRBD2 (5 bases). CDR3 length: 15 residues. The germline V and J ends were trimmed by 5 bases and 2 bases, with 16 bases remaining between them. Per the germline V gene, CDR1 is SEHNR and CDR2 is FQNEAQ (reference sequence).

V gene TRBV12-5 combines with J gene TRBJ2-3; TRBD1 is a possible D gene (5 bases). The V end lost 5 bases, the J end lost 3 bases, and 9 bases lay between the germline ends. Germline V gene sequence: CDR1 LGHNT, CDR2 FRNRAP. The CDR3 spans 13 residues. CDR3 amino acids: CASGKGITDTQYF. CDR3 bases: TGTGCTAGTGGTAAGGGGATTACAGATACGCAGTATTTT.